This TCR beta chain was sequenced during a study of shared clonotypes between healthy human individuals. Study-wide results and limits: Generation probabilities of non-shared clonotypes were lower (relative to those shared by all four donors).

About this clone itself: Its specificity is unknown.

The assay used deep level. The protocol was immunoSEQ multiplex PCR, while the TCRdb copy is restricted to in-frame clones and leaves out a portion. Among roughly 680,000 clones, over 55% were seen once, and the ten largest hold approximately 1.8%. Naive CD4+ cells were CD45RA-selected; the remaining cells were memory. This sequence was found in a woman in her 30s in good health. The specimen was memory CD4+ T cells sorted from blood. Subset: CD45RA-negative fraction.

CDR3 sequence (DNA): TGTGCCAGCAGCTTAGGGGAACAGGGGGCCAGGCAGCCCCAGCATTTT. Protein: CASSLGEQGARQPQHF. This chain joins TRBV7-9 and TRBJ1-5; 9 bases align to TRBD1. Germline V CDR1 and CDR2: SEHNR, FQNEAQ (reference sequence). The V and J ends lost 1 base and 7 bases, in that order; junction bases with no gene match: 8. This CDR3 spans 16 amino acids. The full variable domain, rest sourced from reference TRBV7-9 and TRBJ1-5, is DTGVSQNPRHKITKRGQNVTFRCDPISEHNRLYWYRQTLGQGPEFLTYFQNEAQLEKSRLLSDRFSAERPKGSFSTLEIQRTEQGDSAMYLCASSLGEQGARQPQHFGDGTRLSIL.